This is a list of T cell receptor beta chains from one sample in a study of blood T cell repertoires in COVID-19. The protocol was immunoSEQ multiplex PCR, while the TCRdb copy is restricted to in-frame clones and leaves out a portion. The sample includes around 290,000 clones, about nine tenths of them seen just once. The sample comprised PBMCs or T cells enriched from blood (not recorded which). These receptors were collected from a woman aged 18-29 years who had recovered from COVID-19. Each CDR3 is given with its conserved first and last residue. Where a row states a size, it is once, few, many or the class of an expanded clone; other rows omit it.

V	J	size	CDR3
TRBV9	TRBJ1-2	NA	CASTPVWGGSDYGYTF
TRBV27	TRBJ1-2	NA	CASSATANYGYTF
TRBV27	TRBJ1-1	NA	CASSLSRGLGTEAFF
TRBV4-3	TRBJ1-4	few	CASSQFWQGASEKLFF
TRBV30	TRBJ1-6	NA	CAWSVQGHNSPLHF
TRBV11-2	TRBJ2-3	few	CASSLGFTGLASPDTQYF
TRBV30	TRBJ2-3	NA	CAWSSGVRDTQYF
TRBV25-1	TRBJ1-1	NA	CASSNFGGTEAFF
TRBV27	TRBJ2-7	NA	CASSLDSFSYEQYF
TRBV28	TRBJ2-1	NA	CASSLSRSPGTANEQFF